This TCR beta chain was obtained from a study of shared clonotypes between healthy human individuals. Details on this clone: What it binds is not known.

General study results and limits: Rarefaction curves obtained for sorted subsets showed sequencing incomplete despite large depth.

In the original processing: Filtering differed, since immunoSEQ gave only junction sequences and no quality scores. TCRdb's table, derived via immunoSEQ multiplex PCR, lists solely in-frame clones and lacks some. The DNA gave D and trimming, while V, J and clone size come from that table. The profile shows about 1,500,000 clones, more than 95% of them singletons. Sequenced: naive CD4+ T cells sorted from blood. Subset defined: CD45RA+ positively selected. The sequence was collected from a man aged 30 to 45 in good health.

The CDR3 coding sequence is TGTGCCAGCAGTTTCGCGTACTTTCCACCCTACGAGCAGTACTTC. Translated: CASSFAYFPPYEQYF. V and J are TRBV27 and TRBJ2-7; the D is unclear. This CDR3 region has 15 residues. V shed 3 bases and J shed 2 bases, with 14 bases lying between them. CDR1 is MNHEY and CDR2 is SMNVEV in the germline V gene (reference sequence).